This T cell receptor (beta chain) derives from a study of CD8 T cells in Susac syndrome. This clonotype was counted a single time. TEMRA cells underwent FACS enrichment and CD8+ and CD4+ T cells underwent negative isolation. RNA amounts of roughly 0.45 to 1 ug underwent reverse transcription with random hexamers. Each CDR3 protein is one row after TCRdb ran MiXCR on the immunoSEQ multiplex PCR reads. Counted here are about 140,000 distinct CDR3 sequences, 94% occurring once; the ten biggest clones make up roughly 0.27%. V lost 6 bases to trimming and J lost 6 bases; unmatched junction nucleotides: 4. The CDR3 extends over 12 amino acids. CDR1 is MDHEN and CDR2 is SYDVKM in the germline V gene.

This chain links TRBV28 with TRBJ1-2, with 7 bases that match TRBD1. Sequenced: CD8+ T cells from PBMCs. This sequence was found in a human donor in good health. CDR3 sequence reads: CASRNGTDGYTF. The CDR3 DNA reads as TGTGCCAGCAGGAACGGGACAGATGGCTACACCTTC.